These T cell receptor beta chains were read from a single sample in a study of shared clonotypes between healthy human individuals. Clones were sequenced by immunoSEQ multiplex PCR, and TCRdb holds only the in-frame ones, with some missing. The sample lists over 2 million clones; approximately 94% were seen once. The sample consisted of naive CD8+ T cells sorted from blood. The receptors stem from a young man in good health. CDR3s leave out the opening cysteine and the closing phenylalanine or tryptophan. Size tells how often a clone was seen (once, few, many) or the class of an expanded clone, and some rows leave it out.

J gene: TRBJ2-1; CDR3 length: 14; V gene: TRBV9; clone size: -; CDR3 protein: ASSVVAGDLRNEQF
J gene: TRBJ1-1; CDR3 length: 13; V gene: TRBV5-6; clone size: -; CDR3 protein: ASSSDTEENTEAF
J gene: TRBJ2-7; CDR3 length: 11; V gene: TRBV7-2; clone size: -; CDR3 protein: ASSIAGGYEQY
J gene: TRBJ1-5; CDR3 length: 13; V gene: TRBV2; clone size: -; CDR3 protein: ASSLSTDSNQPQH
J gene: TRBJ1-2; CDR3 length: 13; V gene: TRBV6-5; clone size: -; CDR3 protein: ASSYSGRVNYGYT
J gene: TRBJ1-4; CDR3 length: 11; V gene: TRBV19; clone size: once; CDR3 protein: ASTPGGSEKLF
J gene: TRBJ2-4; CDR3 length: 12; V gene: TRBV9; clone size: -; CDR3 protein: ASSPGTGDTIQY
J gene: TRBJ2-3; CDR3 length: 13; V gene: TRBV4-3; clone size: once; CDR3 protein: ASSHDRDSTDTQY
J gene: TRBJ2-5; CDR3 length: 12; V gene: TRBV27; clone size: -; CDR3 protein: ASSFMGFQETQY
J gene: TRBJ2-3; CDR3 length: 13; V gene: TRBV9; clone size: -; CDR3 protein: ASSAGTPGGDTQY
J gene: TRBJ1-1; CDR3 length: 10; V gene: TRBV29-1; clone size: -; CDR3 protein: SVDRTGTEAF
J gene: TRBJ1-1; CDR3 length: 13; V gene: TRBV7-6; clone size: -; CDR3 protein: ASSLGAGNPTEAF
J gene: TRBJ2-7; CDR3 length: 11; V gene: TRBV11-2; clone size: -; CDR3 protein: ASSFDRGYEQY
J gene: TRBJ1-3; CDR3 length: 12; V gene: TRBV6-6; clone size: -; CDR3 protein: ASSYSTAGNTIY
J gene: TRBJ2-7; CDR3 length: 12; V gene: TRBV27; clone size: -; CDR3 protein: ASSLDGSPYEQY
J gene: TRBJ2-5; CDR3 length: 12; V gene: TRBV28; clone size: -; CDR3 protein: ASRPRGPVETQY
J gene: TRBJ2-2; CDR3 length: 15; V gene: TRBV10-3; clone size: -; CDR3 protein: AIRDMDRVDGTGELF
J gene: TRBJ1-2; CDR3 length: 11; V gene: TRBV28; clone size: -; CDR3 protein: ASRFRGSYGYT
J gene: TRBJ2-1; CDR3 length: 13; V gene: TRBV9; clone size: -; CDR3 protein: ASSPGLAGSDEQF
J gene: TRBJ2-1; CDR3 length: 19; V gene: TRBV7-7; clone size: -; CDR3 protein: ASSLAKRASGRGSSYNEQF
J gene: TRBJ2-7; CDR3 length: 12; V gene: TRBV5-8; clone size: -; CDR3 protein: ASSLGPDLYEQY
J gene: TRBJ2-5; CDR3 length: 12; V gene: TRBV28; clone size: -; CDR3 protein: ASSLQSNQETQY
J gene: TRBJ2-7; CDR3 length: 13; V gene: TRBV4-3; clone size: -; CDR3 protein: ASSHLGQGLGEQY
J gene: TRBJ2-7; CDR3 length: 12; V gene: TRBV28; clone size: -; CDR3 protein: ASRTGTEAYEQY
J gene: TRBJ1-2; CDR3 length: 13; V gene: TRBV6-5; clone size: -; CDR3 protein: ASRDRDRANYGYT
J gene: TRBJ2-6; CDR3 length: 13; V gene: TRBV27; clone size: -; CDR3 protein: ASSIQGSGANVLT
J gene: TRBJ1-5; CDR3 length: 10; V gene: TRBV4-1; clone size: -; CDR3 protein: ASTQWVEPQH
J gene: TRBJ2-1; CDR3 length: 11; V gene: TRBV21-1; clone size: -; CDR3 protein: AREREAYNEQF
J gene: TRBJ1-1; CDR3 length: 14; V gene: TRBV7-9; clone size: -; CDR3 protein: ASSFSEGASNTEAF
J gene: TRBJ1-2; CDR3 length: 9; V gene: TRBV19; clone size: -; CDR3 protein: ASSIGGGYT
J gene: TRBJ2-3; CDR3 length: 13; V gene: TRBV28; clone size: once; CDR3 protein: ASTLRDSGTDTQY
J gene: TRBJ1-2; CDR3 length: 10; V gene: TRBV7-9; clone size: -; CDR3 protein: ASSLAENGYT
J gene: TRBJ1-2; CDR3 length: 12; V gene: TRBV5-1; clone size: -; CDR3 protein: ASSLPGAEYGYT
J gene: TRBJ2-7; CDR3 length: 13; V gene: TRBV7-2; clone size: -; CDR3 protein: ASSVGQGAVYEQY
J gene: TRBJ2-3; CDR3 length: 14; V gene: TRBV4-3; clone size: -; CDR3 protein: ASSQDRGVGTDTQY
J gene: TRBJ2-1; CDR3 length: 12; V gene: TRBV6-5; clone size: -; CDR3 protein: ASSWTGNDNEQF
J gene: TRBJ1-1; CDR3 length: 14; V gene: TRBV4-3; clone size: -; CDR3 protein: ASSLVRVEGNTEAF
J gene: TRBJ1-1; CDR3 length: 13; V gene: TRBV7-9; clone size: -; CDR3 protein: ASSLGVGFNTEAF